The sequence of this TCR beta chain was determined in a study of blood T cell repertoires in COVID-19. About the study: The United States, Italy and Spain provided the acute and convalescent COVID-19 samples. T cells, B-cell-depleted T cells, or PBMCs provided the cDNA or gDNA that served as material.

In the study's own analysis: Scientists estimated how many nucleated cells there were by amplifying reference gene primers. TCRdb keeps only in-frame clones here, not all; method: immunoSEQ multiplex PCR. The V and J calls and clone size are taken from that table; D and trimming were inferred from the DNA. The sample comprises roughly 100,000 clones, under 80% of which are singletons, and more than 20% rests with the top ten. The V segment lost 2 bases and the J segment 4 bases; nucleotides outside the gene matches: 6. This CDR3 has 15 residues. Per the germline V gene, CDR1 is SGHAT and CDR2 is FQNNGV.

The clonotype comes from a man between 65 and 85 years old with active or convalescent COVID-19. The chain links TRBV11-2 to TRBJ2-7, with 9 bases aligning to TRBD1. The sample taken for sequencing was peripheral blood. CDR3 DNA: TGTGCCAGCAGCTTAAGAGGACAGGGGTGGTACGAGCAGTACTTC. Its translation: CASSLRGQGWYEQYF.